This TCR beta chain came from a study of human T cells and chemical hapten exposure. V was pared by 2 bases and J by 5 bases, with 11 bases of the junction left unmatched. The CDR3 consists of 17 residues. CDR1 and CDR2 (germline): MGHRA, YSYEKL. Via MiXCR, TCRdb re-called the RACE reads, giving one row per CDR3 protein. The sample comprises 35,000 to 45,000 distinct CDR3 sequences, 9.5% to 15% of which are singletons, and roughly 2.5% rests with the top ten. Many counts were recorded for this clonotype. Documented time point: patch test 3, about 24 weeks after DPC sensitization. Treatment given: therapeutic diphenylcyclopropenone sensitization with weekly scalp DPC. Extraction yielded total RNA from whole blood (unfractionated).

This sequence originates from a woman aged 40 to 49 with alopecia areata. Some clones in this sample may be carry-over from other donors' samples. Source: whole blood, taken in connection with sensitization to the hapten diphenylcyclopropenone (DPC). The V and J genes are TRBV4-1 and TRBJ2-7; TRBD2 aligns across 11 bases. In DNA, the CDR3 is TGCGCCAGCAGCCAATCCCTAGCGGGAGGACCTCTGAACGAGCAGTACTTC. This encodes CASSQSLAGGPLNEQYF.